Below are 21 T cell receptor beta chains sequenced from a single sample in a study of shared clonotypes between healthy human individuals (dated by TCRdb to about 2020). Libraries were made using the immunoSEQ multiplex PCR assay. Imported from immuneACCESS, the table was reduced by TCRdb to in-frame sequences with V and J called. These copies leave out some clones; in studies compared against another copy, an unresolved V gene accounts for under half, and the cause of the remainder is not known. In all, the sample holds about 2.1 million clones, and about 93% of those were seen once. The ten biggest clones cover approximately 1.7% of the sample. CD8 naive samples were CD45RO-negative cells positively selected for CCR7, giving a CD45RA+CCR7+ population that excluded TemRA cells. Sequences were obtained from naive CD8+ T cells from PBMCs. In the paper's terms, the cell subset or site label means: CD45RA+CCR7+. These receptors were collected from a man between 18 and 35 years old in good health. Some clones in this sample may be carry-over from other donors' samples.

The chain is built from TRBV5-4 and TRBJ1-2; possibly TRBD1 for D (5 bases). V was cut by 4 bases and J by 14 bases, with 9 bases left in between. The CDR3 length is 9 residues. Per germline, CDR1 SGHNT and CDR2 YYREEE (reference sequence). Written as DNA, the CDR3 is TGTGCCAGCAGCCCGGGACCGACCTTC. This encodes CASSPGPTF.

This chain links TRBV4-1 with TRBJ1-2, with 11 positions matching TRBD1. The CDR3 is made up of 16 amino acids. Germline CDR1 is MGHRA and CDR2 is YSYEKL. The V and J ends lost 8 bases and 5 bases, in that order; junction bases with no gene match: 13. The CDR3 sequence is CASSKVRDRGKYGYTF. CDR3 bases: TGCGCCAGCTCTAAGGTCCGGGACAGGGGGAAATATGGCTACACCTTC.

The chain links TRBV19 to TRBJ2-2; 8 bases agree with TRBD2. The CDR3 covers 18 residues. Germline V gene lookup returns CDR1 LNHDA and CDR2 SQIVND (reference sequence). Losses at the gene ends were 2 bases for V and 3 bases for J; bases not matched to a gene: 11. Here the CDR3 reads CASSISSSGLADTGELFF. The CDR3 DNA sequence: TGTGCCAGTAGTATATCAAGTAGCGGACTAGCCGACACCGGGGAGCTGTTTTTT.

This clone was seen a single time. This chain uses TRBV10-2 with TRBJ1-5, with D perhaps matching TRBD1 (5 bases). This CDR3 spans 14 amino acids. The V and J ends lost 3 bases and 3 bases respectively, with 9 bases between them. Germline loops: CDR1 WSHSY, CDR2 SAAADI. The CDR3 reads CASSERTYNQPQHF. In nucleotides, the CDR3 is TGCGCCAGCAGTGAAAGGACATACAATCAGCCCCAGCATTTT.

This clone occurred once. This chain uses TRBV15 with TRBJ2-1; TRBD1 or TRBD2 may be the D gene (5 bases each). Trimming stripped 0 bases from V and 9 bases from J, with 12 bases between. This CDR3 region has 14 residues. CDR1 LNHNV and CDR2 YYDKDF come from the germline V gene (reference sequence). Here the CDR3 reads CATSREGESAEQFF. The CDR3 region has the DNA TGTGCCACCAGCAGAGAAGGGGAGTCTGCTGAGCAGTTCTTC. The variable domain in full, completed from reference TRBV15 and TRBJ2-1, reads DAMVIQNPRYQVTQFGKPVTLSCSQTLNHNVMYWYQQKSSQAPKLLFHYYDKDFNNEADTPDNFQSRRPNTSFCFLDIRSPGLGDTAMYLCATSREGESAEQFFGPGTRLTVL.

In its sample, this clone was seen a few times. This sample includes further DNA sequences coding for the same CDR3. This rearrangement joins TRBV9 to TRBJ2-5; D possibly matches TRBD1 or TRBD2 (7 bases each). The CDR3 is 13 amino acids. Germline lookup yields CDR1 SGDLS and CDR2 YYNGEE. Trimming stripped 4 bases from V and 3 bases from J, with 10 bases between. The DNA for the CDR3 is TGTGCCAGCAGCCCAGGGGGGGAAGAGACCCAGTACTTC. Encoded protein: CASSPGGEETQYF.

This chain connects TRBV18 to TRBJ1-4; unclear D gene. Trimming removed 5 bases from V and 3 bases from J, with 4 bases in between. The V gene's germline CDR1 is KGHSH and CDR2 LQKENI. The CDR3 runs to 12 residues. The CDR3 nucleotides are TGTGCCAGCTCAGTGTCTAATGAAAAACTGTTTTTT. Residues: CASSVSNEKLFF.

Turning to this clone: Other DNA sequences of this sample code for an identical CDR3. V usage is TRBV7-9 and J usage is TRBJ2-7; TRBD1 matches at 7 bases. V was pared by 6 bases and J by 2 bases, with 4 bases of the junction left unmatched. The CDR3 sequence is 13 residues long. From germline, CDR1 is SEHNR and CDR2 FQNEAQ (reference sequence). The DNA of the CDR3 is TGTGCCAGCAGATCTGGGACAGCCTACGAGCAGTACTTC. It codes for CASRSGTAYEQYF.

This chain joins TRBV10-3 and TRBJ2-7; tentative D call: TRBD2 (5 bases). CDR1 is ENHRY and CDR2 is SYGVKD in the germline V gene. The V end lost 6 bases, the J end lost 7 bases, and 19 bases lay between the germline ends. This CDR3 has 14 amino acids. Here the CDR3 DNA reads TGTGCCATCAGCGGATTAGCGAGAGTGGGTGAGCAGTACTTC. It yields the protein CAISGLARVGEQYF.

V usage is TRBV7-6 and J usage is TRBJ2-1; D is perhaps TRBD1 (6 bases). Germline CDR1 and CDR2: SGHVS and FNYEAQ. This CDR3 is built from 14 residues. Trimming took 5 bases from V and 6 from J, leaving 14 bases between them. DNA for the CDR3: TGTGCCAGCAGCCCCCTGGGGGCGCGCAATGAGCAGTTCTTC. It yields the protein CASSPLGARNEQFF.

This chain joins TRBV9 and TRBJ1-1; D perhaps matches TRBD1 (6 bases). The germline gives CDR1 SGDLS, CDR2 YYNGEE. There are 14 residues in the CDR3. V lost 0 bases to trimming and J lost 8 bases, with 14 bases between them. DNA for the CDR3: TGTGCCAGCAGCGTAGTGATTCGGGGGGCCGAAGCTTTCTTT. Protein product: CASSVVIRGAEAFF.

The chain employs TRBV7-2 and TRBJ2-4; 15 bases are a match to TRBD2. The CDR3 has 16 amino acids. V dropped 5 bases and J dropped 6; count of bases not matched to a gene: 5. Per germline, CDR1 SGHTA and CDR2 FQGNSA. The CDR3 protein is CASSPRGLAGGNIQYF. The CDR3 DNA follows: TGTGCCAGCAGCCCAAGGGGACTAGCGGGAGGAAACATTCAGTACTTC.

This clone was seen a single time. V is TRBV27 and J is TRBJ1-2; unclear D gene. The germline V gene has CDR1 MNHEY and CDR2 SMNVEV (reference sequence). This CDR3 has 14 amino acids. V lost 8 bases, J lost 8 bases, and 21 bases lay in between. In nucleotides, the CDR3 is TGTGCCAGCGCCGACTTTGAGACGCTCCCCGGCTACACCTTC. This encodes CASADFETLPGYTF.

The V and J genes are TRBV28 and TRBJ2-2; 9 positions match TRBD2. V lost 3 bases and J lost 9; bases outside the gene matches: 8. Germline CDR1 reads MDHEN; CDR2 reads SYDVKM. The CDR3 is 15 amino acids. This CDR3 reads CASSLFGLAIRELFF. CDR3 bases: TGTGCCAGCAGTTTGTTCGGACTAGCGATCAGGGAGCTGTTTTTT.

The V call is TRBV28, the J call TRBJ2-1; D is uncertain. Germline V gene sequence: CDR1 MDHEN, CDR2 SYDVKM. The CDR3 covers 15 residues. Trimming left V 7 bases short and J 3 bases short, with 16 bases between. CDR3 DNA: TGTGCCAGCACCCCGGTGGGATCCTACTACAATGAGCAGTTCTTC. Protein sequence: CASTPVGSYYNEQFF.

The CDR3 protein is CASSSPGRGETQYF. The CDR3 coding sequence is TGTGCCAGCAGCTCACCGGGACGTGGAGAGACCCAGTACTTC. This chain uses TRBV7-9 with TRBJ2-5; D is tentatively TRBD1 or TRBD2 (5 bases each). V shed 4 bases and J shed 4 bases, with 13 bases lying between them. The germline V gene encodes CDR1 SEHNR and CDR2 FQNEAQ (reference sequence). This CDR3 comprises 14 residues.

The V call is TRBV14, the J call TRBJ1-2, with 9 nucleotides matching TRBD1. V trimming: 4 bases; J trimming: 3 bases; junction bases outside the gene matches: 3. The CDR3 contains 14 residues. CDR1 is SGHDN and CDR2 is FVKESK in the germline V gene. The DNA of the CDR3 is TGTGCCAGCAGCCGGACAGGGGATGACTATGGCTACACCTTC. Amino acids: CASSRTGDDYGYTF.

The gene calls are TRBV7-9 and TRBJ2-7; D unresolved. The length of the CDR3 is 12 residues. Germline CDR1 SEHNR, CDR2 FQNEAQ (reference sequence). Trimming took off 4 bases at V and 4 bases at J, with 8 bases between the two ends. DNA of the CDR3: TGTGCCAGCAGCTCGAGCGAATACGAGCAGTACTTC. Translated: CASSSSEYEQYF. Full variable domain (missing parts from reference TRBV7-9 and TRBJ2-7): DTGVSQNPRHKITKRGQNVTFRCDPISEHNRLYWYRQTLGQGPEFLTYFQNEAQLEKSRLLSDRFSAERPKGSFSTLEIQRTEQGDSAMYLCASSSSEYEQYFGPGTRLTVT.

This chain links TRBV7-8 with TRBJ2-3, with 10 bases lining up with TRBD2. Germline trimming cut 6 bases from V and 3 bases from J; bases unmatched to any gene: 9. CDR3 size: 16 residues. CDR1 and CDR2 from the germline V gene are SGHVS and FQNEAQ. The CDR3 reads CASSHRALAGTDTQYF. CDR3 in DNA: TGTGCCAGCAGTCACAGGGCACTAGCGGGGACAGATACGCAGTATTTT. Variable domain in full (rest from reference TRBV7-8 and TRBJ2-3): GAGVSQSPRYKVAKRGQDVALRCDPISGHVSLFWYQQALGQGPEFLTYFQNEAQLDKSGLPSDRFFAERPEGSVSTLKIQRTQQEDSAVYLCASSHRALAGTDTQYFGPGTRLTVL.

Written as DNA, the CDR3 is TGTGCCAGCCAATCCGAGGGCCTCAATCAGCCCCAGCATTTT. Its protein is CASQSEGLNQPQHF. V usage is TRBV7-6 and J usage is TRBJ1-5; D ambiguous. Per germline, CDR1 SGHVS and CDR2 FNYEAQ. The V and J ends lost 8 bases and 3 bases respectively, with 14 bases between them. The CDR3 length is 14 residues.

The DNA for the CDR3 is TGTGCCTGGAGTGTAGTATTTGGGACTGGGCACTTCTTC. Its protein is CAWSVVFGTGHFF. The genes are TRBV30 and TRBJ2-1; weak D call: TRBD2 (6 bases). The CDR3 loop spans 13 amino acids. Between the trimmed V and J ends, which lost 0 bases and 16 bases, there was a span of 19 bases. Germline CDR1 GTSNPN, CDR2 SVGIG (reference sequence).